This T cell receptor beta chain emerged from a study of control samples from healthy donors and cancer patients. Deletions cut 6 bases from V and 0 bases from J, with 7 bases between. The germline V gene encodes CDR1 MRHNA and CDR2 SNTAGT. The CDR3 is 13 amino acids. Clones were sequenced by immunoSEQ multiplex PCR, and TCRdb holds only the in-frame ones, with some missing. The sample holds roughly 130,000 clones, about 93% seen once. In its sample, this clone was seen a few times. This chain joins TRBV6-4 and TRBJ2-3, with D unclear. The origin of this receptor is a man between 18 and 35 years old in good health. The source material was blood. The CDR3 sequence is CASSERSTDTQYF. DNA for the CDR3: TGTGCCAGCAGCGAACGTAGCACAGATACGCAGTATTTT.